The rows below give T cell receptor beta chains drawn from one sample of a study of cytomegalovirus exposure and HLA in healthy donors. Produced via immunoSEQ multiplex PCR; TCRdb's table is partial and in-frame only. The table includes about 52,000 clones, less than 70% detected once. The sample taken for sequencing was PBMCs. Receptor source: a human donor in good health. Both conserved end residues are part of each CDR3. D genes are given only for firm matches. Part of the rows lack a size; the others show once, few, many or a class for expanded clones.

clone_size j_call d_call v_call cdr3_aa cdr3_nt
once TRBJ2-7 TRBD1 TRBV7-6 CASSGRQGYEQYF TGTGCCAGCAGCGGACGACAGGGCTACGAGCAGTACTTC
NA TRBJ1-2 TRBD1 TRBV27 CASSLEQGRSSYGYTF TGTGCCAGCAGTTTGGAACAGGGGAGAAGTAGCTATGGCTACACCTTC
NA TRBJ2-7 TRBD1 TRBV11-2 CASSLEAGQAYEQYF TGTGCCAGCAGCTTAGAGGCAGGACAGGCCTACGAGCAGTACTTC
few TRBJ1-1 TRBD1 TRBV4-1 CASSPTTGAGTEAFF TGCGCCAGCAGCCCCACTACAGGGGCGGGTACTGAAGCTTTCTTT
few TRBJ1-1 TRBD1 TRBV7-9 CASSPQGDTEAFF TGTGCCAGCAGCCCCCAGGGGGACACTGAAGCTTTCTTT
NA TRBJ2-2 NA TRBV6-5 CASRRTVNTGELFF TGTGCCAGCAGAAGGACAGTGAACACCGGGGAGCTGTTTTTT
NA TRBJ2-1 TRBD2 TRBV10-3 CAISDFPGTSGGGLVNEQFF TGTGCCATCAGTGATTTCCCCGGGACTAGCGGGGGAGGTTTGGTCAATGAGCAGTTCTTC
NA TRBJ1-2 NA TRBV7-3 CASSPTGLDRYGYTF TGTGCCAGCAGCCCGACAGGCCTGGACCGCTATGGCTACACCTTC
NA TRBJ2-3 NA TRBV14 CASSQQRVRYF TGTGCCAGCAGCCAACAGCGGGTTCGGTATTTT
NA TRBJ2-3 TRBD2 TRBV10-3 CAISEPGGASDTQYF TGTGCCATCAGTGAGCCCGGGGGGGCCTCGGATACGCAGTATTTT
few TRBJ2-2 TRBD2 TRBV2 CASSPLGGGNTGELFF TGTGCCAGCAGCCCTCTCGGGGGGGGGAACACCGGGGAGCTGTTTTTT
NA TRBJ2-6 NA TRBV5-4 CASSRQGSGANVLTF TGTGCCAGCAGCCGCCAGGGTTCTGGGGCCAACGTCCTGACTTTC
NA TRBJ1-2 TRBD1 TRBV6-5 CASSYSATGGKGGYTF TGTGCCAGCAGTTACTCGGCGACAGGGGGGAAAGGTGGCTACACCTTC
few TRBJ1-6 NA TRBV30 CAWSGSEGNNSPLHF TGTGCCTGGAGTGGATCGGAGGGCAATAATTCACCCCTCCACTTT
NA TRBJ1-1 NA TRBV10-2 CASMGVTGQNTEAFF TGCGCCAGCATGGGAGTCACGGGTCAGAACACTGAAGCTTTCTTT
NA TRBJ1-6 NA TRBV7-2 CASRYRDFNSPLHF TGTGCCAGCAGGTACCGGGATTTCAATTCACCCCTCCACTTT
NA TRBJ1-6 NA TRBV5-1 CASSLVLRAGGNSPLHF TGCGCCAGCAGCTTGGTTCTCCGGGCTGGGGGCAATTCACCCCTCCACTTT
NA TRBJ2-3 TRBD1 TRBV19 CASSIGTGTVPDTQYF TGTGCCAGTAGTATTGGGACAGGGACCGTCCCAGATACGCAGTATTTT
NA TRBJ1-4 NA TRBV12-5 CASGLGQATNEKLFF TGTGCTAGTGGTTTGGGACAGGCAACTAATGAAAAACTGTTTTTT
few TRBJ2-7 TRBD1 TRBV13 CASSTRDRTYEQYF TGTGCCAGCAGCACCCGGGACAGGACCTACGAGCAGTACTTC
NA TRBJ1-5 NA TRBV5-4 CASSLGGHNQPQHF TGTGCCAGCAGCTTGGGGGGCCATAATCAGCCCCAGCATTTT
NA TRBJ1-6 TRBD1 TRBV5-1 CASSLEVTGGNSPLHF TGCGCCAGCAGCTTGGAGGTGACAGGGGGTAATTCACCCCTCCACTTT
NA TRBJ1-3 NA TRBV9 CASSAPGVPGSTIYF TGTGCCAGCAGCGCCCCGGGGGTCCCTGGAAGCACCATATATTTT
once TRBJ2-5 NA TRBV9 CASSVGGRGETQYF TGTGCCAGCAGCGTAGGCGGTAGGGGGGAGACCCAGTACTTC
NA TRBJ2-3 TRBD2 TRBV4-1 CASSQDIRGGITDTQYF TGCGCCAGCAGCCAAGACATTCGCGGGGGGATCACAGATACGCAGTATTTT
NA TRBJ2-2 NA TRBV5-4 CASSLGGQAANTGELFF TGTGCCAGCAGCCTGGGGGGCCAGGCAGCGAACACCGGGGAGCTGTTTTTT
NA TRBJ1-5 NA TRBV6-5 CASSYSGTRNQPQHF TGTGCCAGCAGTTACTCCGGGACAAGGAATCAGCCCCAGCATTTT
few TRBJ1-4 NA TRBV30 CAWSVGRSASADF TGTGCCTGGAGTGTAGGGAGGTCTGCGTCCGCGGATTTT
few TRBJ2-7 NA TRBV11-2 CASSLTAGQKNYEQYF TGTGCCAGCAGCTTAACTGCGGGACAGAAAAACTACGAGCAGTACTTC
few TRBJ1-3 NA TRBV18 CASSPPQGKTGNTIYF TGTGCCAGCTCACCACCGCAGGGTAAAACTGGAAACACCATATATTTT
NA TRBJ2-3 TRBD2 TRBV4-3 CASSHSGGDTQYF TGCGCCAGCAGCCACAGCGGGGGTGATACGCAGTATTTT
once TRBJ2-1 TRBD2 TRBV7-3 CASSFSGGASYNEQFF TGTGCCAGCAGCTTTAGCGGGGGGGCATCCTACAATGAGCAGTTCTTC
few TRBJ1-2 NA TRBV18 CASSPDSDMGGYTF TGTGCCAGCTCACCGGACAGTGACATGGGTGGCTACACCTTC
NA TRBJ2-5 TRBD2 TRBV15 CATSRGSVAAGDETQYF TGTGCCACCAGCAGAGGGTCCGTGGCAGCGGGGGATGAGACCCAGTACTTC
NA TRBJ2-1 NA TRBV2 CASSRGDVGEQFF TGTGCCAGCAGTCGAGGAGATGTTGGTGAGCAGTTCTTC
NA TRBJ1-1 TRBD1 TRBV29-1 CSTRTGGVPEAFF TGCAGCACCAGGACAGGAGGAGTCCCTGAAGCTTTCTTT
NA TRBJ1-5 NA TRBV7-9 CASSLGARVGQPQHF TGTGCCAGCAGCTTAGGCGCCAGGGTGGGTCAGCCCCAGCATTTT
NA TRBJ1-2 TRBD1 TRBV10-2 CASSEPDRGNYGYTF TGCGCCAGCAGTGAACCCGACAGGGGCAACTATGGCTACACCTTC
NA TRBJ2-2 NA TRBV4-1 CASSQGASYTGELFF TGCGCCAGCAGCCAAGGGGCCAGCTACACCGGGGAGCTGTTTTTT
once TRBJ2-3 TRBD2 TRBV4-2 CASSHASGTSGSTDTQYF TGTGCCAGCAGCCATGCCTCCGGGACTAGCGGAAGCACAGATACGCAGTATTTT
NA TRBJ2-5 TRBD1 TRBV5-1 CASSSGQVETQYF TGCGCCAGCAGCTCCGGACAGGTCGAGACCCAGTACTTC
NA TRBJ2-7 NA TRBV29-1 CSVDAQGSEQYF TGCAGCGTTGACGCCCAGGGGAGCGAGCAGTACTTC